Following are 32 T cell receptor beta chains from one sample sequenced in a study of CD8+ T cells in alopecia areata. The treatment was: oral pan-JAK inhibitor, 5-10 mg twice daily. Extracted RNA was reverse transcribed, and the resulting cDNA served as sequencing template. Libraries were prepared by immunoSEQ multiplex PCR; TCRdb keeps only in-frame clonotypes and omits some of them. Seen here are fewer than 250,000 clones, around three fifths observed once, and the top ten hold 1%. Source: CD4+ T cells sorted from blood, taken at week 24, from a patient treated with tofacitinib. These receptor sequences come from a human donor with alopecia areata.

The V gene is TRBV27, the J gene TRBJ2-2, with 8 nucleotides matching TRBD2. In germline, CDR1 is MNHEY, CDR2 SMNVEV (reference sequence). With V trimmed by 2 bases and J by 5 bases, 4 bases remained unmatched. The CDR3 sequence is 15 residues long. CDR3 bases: TGTGCCAGCAGTTTACGGGGGGGCAGAACCGGGGAGCTGTTTTTT. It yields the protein CASSLRGGRTGELFF.

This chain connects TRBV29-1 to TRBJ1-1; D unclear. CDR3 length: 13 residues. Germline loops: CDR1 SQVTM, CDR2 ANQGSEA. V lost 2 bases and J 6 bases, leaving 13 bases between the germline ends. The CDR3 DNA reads TGCAGCGTTGAACGGGGTATGGGCGCTGAAGCTTTCTTT. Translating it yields CSVERGMGAEAFF.

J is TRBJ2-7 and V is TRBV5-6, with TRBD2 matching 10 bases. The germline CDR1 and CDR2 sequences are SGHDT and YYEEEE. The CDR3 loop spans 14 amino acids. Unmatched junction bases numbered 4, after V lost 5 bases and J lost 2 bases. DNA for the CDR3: TGTGCCAGCAGGGCAGCGGGGGGGCCCTACGAGCAGTACTTC. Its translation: CASRAAGGPYEQYF.

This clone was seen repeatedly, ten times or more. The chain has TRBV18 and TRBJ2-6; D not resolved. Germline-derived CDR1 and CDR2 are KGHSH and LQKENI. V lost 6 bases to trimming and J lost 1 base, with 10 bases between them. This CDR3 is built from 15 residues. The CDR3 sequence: CASSHSESGANVLTF. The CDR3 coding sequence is TGTGCCAGCTCCCACTCCGAGTCTGGGGCCAACGTCCTGACTTTC.

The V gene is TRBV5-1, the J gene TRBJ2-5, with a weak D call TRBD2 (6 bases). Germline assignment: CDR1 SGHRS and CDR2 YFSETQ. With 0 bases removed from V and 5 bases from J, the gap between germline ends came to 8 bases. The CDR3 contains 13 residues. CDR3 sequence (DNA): TGCGCCAGCAGCTTGGCCCGGGGGGAGACCCAGTACTTC. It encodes CASSLARGETQYF.

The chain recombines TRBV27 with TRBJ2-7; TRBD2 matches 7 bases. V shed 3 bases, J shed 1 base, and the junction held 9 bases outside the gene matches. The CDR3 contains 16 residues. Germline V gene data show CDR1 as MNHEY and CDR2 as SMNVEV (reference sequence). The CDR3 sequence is CASSLISGLGSYEQYF. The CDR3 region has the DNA TGTGCCAGCAGTTTGATCTCCGGACTAGGGTCCTACGAGCAGTACTTC.

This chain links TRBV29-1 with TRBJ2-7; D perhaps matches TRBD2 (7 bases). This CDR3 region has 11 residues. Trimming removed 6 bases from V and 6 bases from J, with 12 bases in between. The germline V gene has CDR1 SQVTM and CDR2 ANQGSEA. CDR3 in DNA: TGCAGCGTCGCAGGGGAGGGCGAGCAGTACTTC. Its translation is CSVAGEGEQYF.

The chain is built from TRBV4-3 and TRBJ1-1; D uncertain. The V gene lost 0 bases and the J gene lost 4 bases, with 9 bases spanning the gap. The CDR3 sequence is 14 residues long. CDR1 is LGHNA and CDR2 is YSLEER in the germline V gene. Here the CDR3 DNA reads TGCGCCAGCAGCCAAGATCCCCTGGGCACTGAAGCTTTCTTT. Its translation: CASSQDPLGTEAFF.

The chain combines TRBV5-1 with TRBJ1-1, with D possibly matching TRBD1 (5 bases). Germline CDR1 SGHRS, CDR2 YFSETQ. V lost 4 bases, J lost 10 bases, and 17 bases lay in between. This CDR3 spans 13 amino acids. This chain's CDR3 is CASSPIETERAFF. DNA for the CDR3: TGCGCCAGCAGCCCGATTGAGACAGAGCGAGCTTTCTTT. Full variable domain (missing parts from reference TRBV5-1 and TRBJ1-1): KAGVTQTPRYLIKTRGQQVTLSCSPISGHRSVSWYQQTPGQGLQFLFEYFSETQRNKGNFPGRFSGRQFSNSRSEMNVSTLELGDSALYLCASSPIETERAFFGQGTRLTVV.

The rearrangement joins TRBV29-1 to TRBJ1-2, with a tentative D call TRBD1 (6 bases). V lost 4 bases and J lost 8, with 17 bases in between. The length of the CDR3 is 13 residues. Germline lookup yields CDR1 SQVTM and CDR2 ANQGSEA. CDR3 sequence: CSVVLRGAEGYTF. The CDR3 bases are TGCAGCGTTGTGTTACGGGGGGCGGAAGGCTACACCTTC. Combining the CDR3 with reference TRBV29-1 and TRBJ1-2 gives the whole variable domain SAVISQKPSRDICQRGTSLTIQCQVDSQVTMMFWYRQQPGQSLTLIATANQGSEATYESGFVIDKFPISRPNLTFSTLTVSNMSPEDSSIYLCSVVLRGAEGYTFGSGTRLTVV.

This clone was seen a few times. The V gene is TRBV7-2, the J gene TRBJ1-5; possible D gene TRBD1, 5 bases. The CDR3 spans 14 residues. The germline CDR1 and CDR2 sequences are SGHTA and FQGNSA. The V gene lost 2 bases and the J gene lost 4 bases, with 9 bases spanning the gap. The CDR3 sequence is CASSLFEGNQPQHF. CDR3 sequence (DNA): TGTGCCAGCAGCTTATTTGAGGGGAATCAGCCCCAGCATTTT. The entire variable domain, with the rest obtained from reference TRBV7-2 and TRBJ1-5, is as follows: GAGVSQSPSNKVTEKGKDVELRCDPISGHTALYWYRQSLGQGLEFLIYFQGNSAPDKSGLPSDRFSAERTGGSVSTLTIQRTQQEDSAVYLCASSLFEGNQPQHFGDGTRLSIL.

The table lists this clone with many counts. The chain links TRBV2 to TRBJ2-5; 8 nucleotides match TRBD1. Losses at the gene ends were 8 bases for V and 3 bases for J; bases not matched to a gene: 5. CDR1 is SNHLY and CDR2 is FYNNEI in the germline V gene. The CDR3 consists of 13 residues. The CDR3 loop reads CASVATGEETQYF. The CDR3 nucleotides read TGTGCCAGCGTTGCGACAGGGGAAGAGACCCAGTACTTC.

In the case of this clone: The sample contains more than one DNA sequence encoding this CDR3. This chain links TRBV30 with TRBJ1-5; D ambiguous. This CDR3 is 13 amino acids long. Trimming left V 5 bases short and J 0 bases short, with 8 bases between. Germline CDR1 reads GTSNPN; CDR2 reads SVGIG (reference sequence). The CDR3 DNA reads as TGTGCCTGGGGTCAGTATAGCAATCAGCCCCAGCATTTT. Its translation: CAWGQYSNQPQHF.

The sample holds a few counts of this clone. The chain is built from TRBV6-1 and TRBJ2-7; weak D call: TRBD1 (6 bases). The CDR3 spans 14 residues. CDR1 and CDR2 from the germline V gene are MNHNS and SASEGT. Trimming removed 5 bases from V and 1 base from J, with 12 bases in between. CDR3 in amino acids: CASSRTVSSYEQYF. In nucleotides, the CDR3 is TGTGCCAGCAGTCGGACAGTTAGTTCCTACGAGCAGTACTTC.

The CDR3 sequence: CASSFPGGKAFF. CDR3 nucleotide sequence: TGTGCCAGCAGCTTCCCAGGGGGAAAGGCTTTCTTT. The rearrangement links TRBV7-3 to TRBJ1-1; the match to TRBD1 covers 7 bases. Germline CDR1 and CDR2: SGHTA and FQGTGA. The CDR3 consists of 12 residues. The V gene end was trimmed by 3 bases and the J gene end by 11 bases; junction bases not matched to a gene: 6.

The CDR3 here is CASTDGTGNNQPQHF. CDR3 nucleotide sequence: TGTGCCAGCACGGATGGGACGGGAAACAATCAGCCCCAGCATTTT. The V gene is TRBV6-6, the J gene TRBJ1-5, with a tentative D call TRBD1 (5 bases). The germline gives CDR1 MNHNY, CDR2 SVGAGI (reference sequence). The CDR3 loop spans 15 amino acids. Trimming shortened V by 7 bases and J by 3 bases, and 16 bases separated the two germline ends.

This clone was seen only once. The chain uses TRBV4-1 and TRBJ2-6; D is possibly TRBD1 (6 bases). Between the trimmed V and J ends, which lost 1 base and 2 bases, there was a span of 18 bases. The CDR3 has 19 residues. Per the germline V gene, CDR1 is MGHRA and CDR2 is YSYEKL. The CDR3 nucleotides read TGCGCCAGCAGCCAAGTAGTCGGGACAACCGTCACTGGGGCCAACGTCCTGACTTTC. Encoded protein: CASSQVVGTTVTGANVLTF.

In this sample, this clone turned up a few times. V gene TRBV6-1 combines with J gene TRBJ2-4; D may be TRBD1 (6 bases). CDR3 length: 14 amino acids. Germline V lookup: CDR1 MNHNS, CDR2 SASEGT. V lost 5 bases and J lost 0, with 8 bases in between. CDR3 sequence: CASSPRGAKNIQYF. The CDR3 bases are TGTGCCAGCAGTCCCAGGGGAGCCAAAAACATTCAGTACTTC.

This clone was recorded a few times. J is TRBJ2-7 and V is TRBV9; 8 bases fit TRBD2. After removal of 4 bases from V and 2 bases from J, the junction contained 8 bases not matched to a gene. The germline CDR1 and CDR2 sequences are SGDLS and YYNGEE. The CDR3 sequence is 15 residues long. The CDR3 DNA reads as TGTGCCAGCAGCTTTCAGGCGGGGGGAACCTACGAGCAGTACTTC. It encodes CASSFQAGGTYEQYF.

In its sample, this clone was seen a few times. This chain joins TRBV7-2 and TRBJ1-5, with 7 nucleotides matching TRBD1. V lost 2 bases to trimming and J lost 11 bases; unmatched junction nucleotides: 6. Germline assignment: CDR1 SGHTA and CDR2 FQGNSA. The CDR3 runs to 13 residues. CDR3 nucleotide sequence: TGTGCCAGCAGCTTACATCAGGGGACAGCCCAGCATTTT. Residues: CASSLHQGTAQHF.

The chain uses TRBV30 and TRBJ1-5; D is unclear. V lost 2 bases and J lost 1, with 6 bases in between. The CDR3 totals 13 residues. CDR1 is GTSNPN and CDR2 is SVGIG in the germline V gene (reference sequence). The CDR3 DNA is TGTGCCTGGAGTCAGGCGAGCAATCAGCCCCAGCATTTT. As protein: CAWSQASNQPQHF.

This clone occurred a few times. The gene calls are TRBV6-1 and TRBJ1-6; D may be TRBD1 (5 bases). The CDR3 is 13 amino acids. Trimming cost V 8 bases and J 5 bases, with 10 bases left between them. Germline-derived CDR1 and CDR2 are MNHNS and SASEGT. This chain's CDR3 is CASGGPNNSPLHF. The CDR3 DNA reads TGTGCCAGCGGGGGACCCAATAATTCACCCCTCCACTTT.

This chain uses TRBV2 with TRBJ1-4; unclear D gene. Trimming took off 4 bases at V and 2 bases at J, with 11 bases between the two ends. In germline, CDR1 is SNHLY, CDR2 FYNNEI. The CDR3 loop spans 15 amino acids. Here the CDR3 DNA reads TGTGCCAGCAGTGGAGGAGGGAATACTAATGAAAAACTGTTTTTT. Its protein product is CASSGGGNTNEKLFF.

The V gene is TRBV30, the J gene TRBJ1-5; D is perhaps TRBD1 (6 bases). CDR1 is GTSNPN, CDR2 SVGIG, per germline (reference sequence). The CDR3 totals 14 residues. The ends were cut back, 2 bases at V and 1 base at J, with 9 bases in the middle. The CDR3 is CAWSLTGSNQPQHF. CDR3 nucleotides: TGTGCCTGGAGTTTAACAGGGAGCAATCAGCCCCAGCATTTT.

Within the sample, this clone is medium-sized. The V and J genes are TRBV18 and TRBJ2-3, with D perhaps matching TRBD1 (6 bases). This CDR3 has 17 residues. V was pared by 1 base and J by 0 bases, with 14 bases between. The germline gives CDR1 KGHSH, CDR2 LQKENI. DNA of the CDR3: TGTGCCAGCTCACCACGCCGGGACACCTCAAGCACAGATACGCAGTATTTT. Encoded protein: CASSPRRDTSSTDTQYF. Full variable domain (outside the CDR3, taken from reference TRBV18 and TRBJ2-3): NAGVMQNPRHLVRRRGQEARLRCSPMKGHSHVYWYRQLPEEGLKFMVYLQKENIIDESGMPKERFSAEFPKEGPSILRIQQVVRGDSAAYFCASSPRRDTSSTDTQYFGPGTRLTVL.

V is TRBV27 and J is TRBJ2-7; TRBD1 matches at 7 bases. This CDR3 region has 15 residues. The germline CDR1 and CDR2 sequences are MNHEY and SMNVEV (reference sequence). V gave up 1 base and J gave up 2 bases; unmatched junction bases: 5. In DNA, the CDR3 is TGTGCCAGCAGTTTATTGGGACAGACTGCCTACGAGCAGTACTTC. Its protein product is CASSLLGQTAYEQYF.

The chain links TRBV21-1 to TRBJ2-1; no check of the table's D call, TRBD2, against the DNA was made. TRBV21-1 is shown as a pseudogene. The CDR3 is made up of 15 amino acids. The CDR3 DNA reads TGTGCCAGCAGCCCCCCGGCGGCAGAACGCAATGAGCAGTTCTTC. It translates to CASSPPAAERNEQFF.

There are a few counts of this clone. The CDR3 DNA reads TGTGCCAGCAGCTTAGACTGGATCGGGAAGCAGTACTTC. Translated: CASSLDWIGKQYF. The chain has TRBV7-2 and TRBJ2-7; D might be TRBD2 (5 bases). V was trimmed by 1 base and J by 8 bases, leaving 12 bases between them. CDR3 length: 13 residues. Germline CDR1 is SGHTA and CDR2 is FQGNSA.

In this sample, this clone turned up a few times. The CDR3 region has the DNA TGTGCCAGCTCACCGGACCCATTCTCTGGGGCCAACGTCCTGACTTTC. It specifies CASSPDPFSGANVLTF. The V and J genes are TRBV18 and TRBJ2-6; D remains ambiguous. The V end lost 3 bases, the J end lost 0 bases, and 9 bases lay between the germline ends. CDR1 KGHSH and CDR2 LQKENI come from the germline V gene. The CDR3 is 16 amino acids.

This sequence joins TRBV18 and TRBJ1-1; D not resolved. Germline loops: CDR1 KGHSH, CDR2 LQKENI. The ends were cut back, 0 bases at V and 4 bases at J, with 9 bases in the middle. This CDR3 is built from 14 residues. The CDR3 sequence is CASSPPSGGTEAFF. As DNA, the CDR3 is TGTGCCAGCTCACCACCAAGCGGAGGCACTGAAGCTTTCTTT.

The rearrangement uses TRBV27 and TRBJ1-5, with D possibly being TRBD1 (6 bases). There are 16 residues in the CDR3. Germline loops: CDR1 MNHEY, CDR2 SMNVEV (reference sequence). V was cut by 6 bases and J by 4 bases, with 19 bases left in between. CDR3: CASSETGAAVNQPQHF. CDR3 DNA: TGTGCCAGCAGCGAGACAGGAGCGGCGGTAAATCAGCCCCAGCATTTT.

The DNA for the CDR3 is TGTGCCAGCAGTTTAACCGTACCGAATACTGAAGCTTTCTTT. As protein: CASSLTVPNTEAFF. This chain links TRBV27 with TRBJ1-1; D is unresolved. The CDR3 is 14 residues long. The germline V gene encodes CDR1 MNHEY and CDR2 SMNVEV (reference sequence). V lost 2 bases, J lost 5 bases, and 12 bases lay in between.